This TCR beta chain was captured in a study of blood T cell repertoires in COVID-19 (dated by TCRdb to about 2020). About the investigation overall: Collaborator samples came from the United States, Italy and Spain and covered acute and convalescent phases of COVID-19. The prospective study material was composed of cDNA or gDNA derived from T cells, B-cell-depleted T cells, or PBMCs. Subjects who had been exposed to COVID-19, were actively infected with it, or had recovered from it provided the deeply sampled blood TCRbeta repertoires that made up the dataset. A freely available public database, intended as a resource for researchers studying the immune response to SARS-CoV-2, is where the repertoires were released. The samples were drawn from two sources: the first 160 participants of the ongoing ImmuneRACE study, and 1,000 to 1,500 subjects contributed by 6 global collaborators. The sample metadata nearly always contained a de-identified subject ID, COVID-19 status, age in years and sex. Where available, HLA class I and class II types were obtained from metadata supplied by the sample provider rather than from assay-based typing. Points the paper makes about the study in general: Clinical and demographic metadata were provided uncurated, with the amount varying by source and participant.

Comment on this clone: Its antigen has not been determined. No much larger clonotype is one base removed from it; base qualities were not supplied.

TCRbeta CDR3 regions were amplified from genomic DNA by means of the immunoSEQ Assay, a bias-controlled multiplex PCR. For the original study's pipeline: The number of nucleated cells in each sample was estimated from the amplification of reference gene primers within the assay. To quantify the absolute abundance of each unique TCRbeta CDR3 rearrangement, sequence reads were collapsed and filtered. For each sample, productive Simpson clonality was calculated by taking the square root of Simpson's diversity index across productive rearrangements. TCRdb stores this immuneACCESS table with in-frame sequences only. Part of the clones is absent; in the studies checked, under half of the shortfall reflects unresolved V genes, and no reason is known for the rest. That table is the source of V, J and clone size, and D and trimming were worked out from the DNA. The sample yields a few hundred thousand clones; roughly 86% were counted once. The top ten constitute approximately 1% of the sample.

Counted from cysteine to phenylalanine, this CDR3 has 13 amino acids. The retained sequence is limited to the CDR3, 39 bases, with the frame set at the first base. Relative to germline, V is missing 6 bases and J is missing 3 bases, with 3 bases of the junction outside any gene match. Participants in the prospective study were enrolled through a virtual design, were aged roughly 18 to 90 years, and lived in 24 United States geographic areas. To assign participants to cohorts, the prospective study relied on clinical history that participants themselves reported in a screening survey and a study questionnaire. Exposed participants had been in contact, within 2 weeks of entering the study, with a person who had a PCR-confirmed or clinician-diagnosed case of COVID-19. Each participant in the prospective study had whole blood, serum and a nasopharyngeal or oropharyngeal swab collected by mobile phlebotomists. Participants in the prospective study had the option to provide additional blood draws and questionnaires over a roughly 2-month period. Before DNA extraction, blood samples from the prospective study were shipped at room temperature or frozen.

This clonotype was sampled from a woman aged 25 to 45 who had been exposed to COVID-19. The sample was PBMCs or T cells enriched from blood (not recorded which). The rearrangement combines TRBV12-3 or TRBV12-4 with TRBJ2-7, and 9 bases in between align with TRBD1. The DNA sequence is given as TGTGCCAGCAGGGGACAGGGAATCTACGAGCAGTACTTC. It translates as CASRGQGIYEQYF.